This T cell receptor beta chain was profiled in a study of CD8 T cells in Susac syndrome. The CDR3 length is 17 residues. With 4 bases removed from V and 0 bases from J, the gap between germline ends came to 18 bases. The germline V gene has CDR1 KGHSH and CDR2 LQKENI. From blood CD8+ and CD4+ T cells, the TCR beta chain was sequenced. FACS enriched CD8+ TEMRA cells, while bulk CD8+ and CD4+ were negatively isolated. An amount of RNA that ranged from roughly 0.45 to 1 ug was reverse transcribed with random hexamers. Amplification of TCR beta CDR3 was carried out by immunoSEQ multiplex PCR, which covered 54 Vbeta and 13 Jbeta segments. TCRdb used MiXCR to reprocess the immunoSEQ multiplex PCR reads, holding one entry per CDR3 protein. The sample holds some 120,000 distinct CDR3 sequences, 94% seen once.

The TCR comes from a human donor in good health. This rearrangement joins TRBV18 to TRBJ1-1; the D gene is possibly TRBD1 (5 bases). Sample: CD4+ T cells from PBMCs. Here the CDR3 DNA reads TGTGCCAGCTCACGGTCCGGGCTTGGGGGAATGAACACTGAAGCTTTCTTT. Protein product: CASSRSGLGGMNTEAFF. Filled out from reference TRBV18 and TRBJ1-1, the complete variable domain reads NAGVMQNPRHLVRRRGQEARLRCSPMKGHSHVYWYRQLPEEGLKFMVYLQKENIIDESGMPKERFSAEFPKEGPSILRIQQVVRGDSAAYFCASSRSGLGGMNTEAFFGQGTRLTVV.